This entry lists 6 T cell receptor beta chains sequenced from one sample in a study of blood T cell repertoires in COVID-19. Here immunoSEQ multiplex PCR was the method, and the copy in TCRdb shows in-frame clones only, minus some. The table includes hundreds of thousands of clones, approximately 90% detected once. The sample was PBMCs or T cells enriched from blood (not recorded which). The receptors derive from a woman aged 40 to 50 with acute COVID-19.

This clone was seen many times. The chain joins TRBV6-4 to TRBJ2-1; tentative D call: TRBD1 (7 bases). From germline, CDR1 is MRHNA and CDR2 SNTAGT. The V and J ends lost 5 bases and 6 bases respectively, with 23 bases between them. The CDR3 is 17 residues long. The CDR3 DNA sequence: TGTGCCAGCAGTACAGAAGCGGCAGGGGGAGGCGGCAATGAGCAGTTCTTC. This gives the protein CASSTEAAGGGGNEQFF.

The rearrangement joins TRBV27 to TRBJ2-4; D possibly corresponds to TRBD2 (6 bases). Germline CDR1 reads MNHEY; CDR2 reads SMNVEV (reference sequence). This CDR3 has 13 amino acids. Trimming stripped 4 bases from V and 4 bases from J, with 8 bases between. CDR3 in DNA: TGTGCCAGCAGTTGGGACTGGAAAAACATTCAGTACTTC. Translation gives CASSWDWKNIQYF.

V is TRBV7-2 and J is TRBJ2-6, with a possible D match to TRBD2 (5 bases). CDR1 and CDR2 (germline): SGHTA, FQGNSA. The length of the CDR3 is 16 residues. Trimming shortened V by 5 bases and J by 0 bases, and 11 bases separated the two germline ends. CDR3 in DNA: TGTGCCAGCAGCACTAGACGGAGCTCTGGGGCCAACGTCCTGACTTTC. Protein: CASSTRRSSGANVLTF.

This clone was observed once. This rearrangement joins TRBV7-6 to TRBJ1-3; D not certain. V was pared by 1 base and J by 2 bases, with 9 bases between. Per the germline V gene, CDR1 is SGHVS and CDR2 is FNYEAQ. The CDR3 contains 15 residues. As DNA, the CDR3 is TGTGCCAGCAGCTTAGGGTGGCAGACTGGAAACACCATATATTTT. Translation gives CASSLGWQTGNTIYF.

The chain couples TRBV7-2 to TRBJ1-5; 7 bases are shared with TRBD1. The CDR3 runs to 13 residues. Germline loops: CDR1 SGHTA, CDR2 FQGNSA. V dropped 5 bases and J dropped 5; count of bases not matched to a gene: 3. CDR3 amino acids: CASSRQGDQPQHF. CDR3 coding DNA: TGTGCCAGCAGCCGGCAGGGGGATCAGCCCCAGCATTTT. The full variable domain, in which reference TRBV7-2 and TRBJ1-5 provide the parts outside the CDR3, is GAGVSQSPSNKVTEKGKDVELRCDPISGHTALYWYRQSLGQGLEFLIYFQGNSAPDKSGLPSDRFSAERTGGSVSTLTIQRTQQEDSAVYLCASSRQGDQPQHFGDGTRLSIL.

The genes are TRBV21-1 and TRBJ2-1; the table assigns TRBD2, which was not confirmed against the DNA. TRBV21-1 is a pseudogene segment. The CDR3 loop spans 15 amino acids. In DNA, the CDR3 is TGTGCCAGCAGCAAAACTCGGGGGGCGCGGAATGAGCAGTTCTTC. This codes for CASSKTRGARNEQFF.